This T cell receptor (beta chain) was captured by sequencing in a study of blood T cells in healthy people across ages. Through a sample-barcoded 5' primer and a J-beta primer mix, a second PCR was run for roughly 7 to 11 cycles. Paired-end reads containing CDR3 totaled no fewer than 3 million for each sample. MiXCR, run by TCRdb on the 5' RACE reads, gives a single entry per CDR3 protein. The sample contains about 1.6 million distinct CDR3 sequences, around 36% of which appear only once. The total RNA that was extracted per sample amounted to at least 5 micrograms. Germline assignment: CDR1 LNHDA and CDR2 SQIVND (reference sequence). V was shortened by 3 bases and J by 3 bases, with 6 bases between the two germline ends. The length of the CDR3 is 13 residues. Study-level findings and limits: Leaving the PBMCs unsorted stopped any conclusive comparison of naive versus antigen-experienced cells.

This clonotype was detected only a few times. The antigen remains unidentified. The receptor was derived from a woman in her thirties in good health. The V call is TRBV19, the J call TRBJ2-1; D is ambiguous. The sample consisted of blood. CDR3 protein: CASSIVRYNEQFF. The CDR3 DNA reads as TGTGCCAGTAGTATTGTTCGCTACAATGAGCAGTTCTTC.